This T cell receptor beta chain stems from a study of T cells expressing NK-cell markers. Across the whole study: Obtained from sorted CD3+CD56+NKG2C+, CD3+CD56+NKG2C- and CD3+CD56-NKG2C+ T cells were the TCR beta repertoires. Among eight sequenced donors, seven carried HCMV seropositivity while one was seronegative.

Study-wide results and limits: A few donors' CD3+CD56-NKG2C+ cells were dominated by the same clonotypes.

The CDR3 is 13 amino acids. CDR1 is SQVTM and CDR2 is ANQGSEA in the germline V gene. TCRdb reprocessed the 5' RACE reads; each CDR3 protein has one entry and no DNA is given. The sample yields under 200,000 distinct CDR3 sequences, of which the top ten take up 18%. As to this clonotype: The target antigen is unknown.

Source material: blood T cells: a sorted CD56 or NKG2C T cell subset, CD4+ or CD8+ T cells, or bulk PBMC T cells (not recorded which). The chain carries TRBV29-1 and TRBJ1-4; without DNA, the TCRdb call of TRBD1 cannot be checked. The sequence derives from a woman between 18 and 75 years old in good health. The chain's CDR3 is CSVARGTNEKLFF. Based on the CDR3 plus reference TRBV29-1 and TRBJ1-4, the full variable domain is SAVISQKPSRDICQRGTSLTIQCQVDSQVTMMFWYRQQPGQSLTLIATANQGSEATYESGFVIDKFPISRPNLTFSTLTVSNMSPEDSSIYLCSVARGTNEKLFFGSGTQLSVL.